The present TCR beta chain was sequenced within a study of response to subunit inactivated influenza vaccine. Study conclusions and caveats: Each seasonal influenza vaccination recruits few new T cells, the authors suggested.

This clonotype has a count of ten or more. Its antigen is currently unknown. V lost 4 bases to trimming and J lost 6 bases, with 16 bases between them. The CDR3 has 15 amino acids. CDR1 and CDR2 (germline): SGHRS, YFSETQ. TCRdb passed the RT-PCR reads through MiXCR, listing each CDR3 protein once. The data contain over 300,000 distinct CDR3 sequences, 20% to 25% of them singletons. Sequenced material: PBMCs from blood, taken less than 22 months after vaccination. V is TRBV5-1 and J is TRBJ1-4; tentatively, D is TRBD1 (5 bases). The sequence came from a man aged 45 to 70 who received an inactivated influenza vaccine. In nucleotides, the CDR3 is TGCGCCAGCAGCATTGGAGGGGACCTCCATGAAAAACTGTTTTTT. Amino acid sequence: CASSIGGDLHEKLFF.